The 27 T cell receptor beta chains reported below all come from one sample, sequenced in a study of blood T cell repertoires in COVID-19. Data came from immunoSEQ multiplex PCR; TCRdb stores just in-frame clones and leaves some out. The sample carries a few hundred thousand clones, approximately 85% recorded once. The sample was peripheral blood. Receptors were obtained from an older woman with COVID-19, enrolled during active disease.

This chain links TRBV4-1 with TRBJ2-2; 7 bases line up with TRBD1. Germline CDR1 is MGHRA and CDR2 is YSYEKL. The junction had 11 bases not matched to a gene; V was cut back by 0 bases and J by 4 bases. The CDR3 is 18 residues long. The CDR3 DNA is TGCGCCAGCAGCCAAGATCATATACGGGCAGGGGGCACCGGGGAGCTGTTTTTT. As protein: CASSQDHIRAGGTGELFF.

The CDR3 reads CASSPDRQGSYGYTF. In nucleotides, the CDR3 is TGTGCCAGCAGCCCCGACCGGCAGGGGTCGTATGGCTACACCTTC. The chain uses TRBV5-4 and TRBJ1-2; weak D call: TRBD1 (6 bases). Per germline, CDR1 SGHNT and CDR2 YYREEE (reference sequence). This CDR3 comprises 15 residues. The germline V and J ends were trimmed by 4 bases and 5 bases, with 18 bases remaining between them.

This chain links TRBV11-2 with TRBJ2-7, with TRBD2 matching 10 bases. This CDR3 comprises 15 residues. Germline CDR1 is SGHAT and CDR2 is FQNNGV. The V and J ends lost 2 bases and 6 bases, in that order; junction bases with no gene match: 7. In DNA, the CDR3 is TGTGCCAGCAGCTTAAGGGGGACTAGCGTGGGCGAGCAGTACTTC. It translates to CASSLRGTSVGEQYF.

The chain employs TRBV4-1 and TRBJ2-1, with 8 bases that match TRBD2. J lost 7 bases, V lost 0 bases, and 5 bases had no gene match. CDR3 size: 15 residues. Per germline, CDR1 MGHRA and CDR2 YSYEKL. CDR3 nucleotides: TGCGCCAGCAGCCAAGAAGGGACTAGAGGGAATGAGCAGTTCTTC. This codes for CASSQEGTRGNEQFF.

This chain joins TRBV16 and TRBJ1-1; D not resolved. Germline CDR1 is KGHSY and CDR2 is FQNENV. The CDR3 runs to 15 residues. V dropped 0 bases and J dropped 0 bases, with 8 bases sitting between them. The CDR3 DNA sequence: TGTGCCAGCAGCCAATCGATGGAGCTGAACACTGAAGCTTTCTTT. This gives the protein CASSQSMELNTEAFF.

This chain uses TRBV6-2 or TRBV6-3 with TRBJ1-5; D is possibly TRBD1 (5 bases). The CDR3 has 15 amino acids. Trimming left V 2 bases short and J 2 bases short, with 10 bases between. Per the germline V gene, CDR1 is MNHEY and CDR2 is SVGEGT. CDR3 sequence reads: CASSYRGRGNQPQHF. Written as DNA, the CDR3 is TGTGCCAGCAGTTACAGGGGTAGAGGCAATCAGCCCCAGCATTTT.

V is TRBV7-2 and J is TRBJ2-7, with 8 bases lining up with TRBD1. The germline gives CDR1 SGHTA, CDR2 FQGNSA. This CDR3 has 14 amino acids. The V gene end was trimmed by 3 bases and the J gene end by 4 bases; junction bases not matched to a gene: 5. CDR3 amino acids: CASSLGRGLYEQYF. CDR3 bases: TGTGCCAGCAGCTTGGGCAGGGGGCTATACGAGCAGTACTTC.

This clone was seen more than once but under ten times. V gene TRBV10-3 combines with J gene TRBJ1-6, with 7 bases matching TRBD1. CDR1 ENHRY and CDR2 SYGVKD come from the germline V gene. After removal of 10 bases from V and 0 bases from J, the junction contained 6 bases not matched to a gene. The CDR3 is made up of 15 amino acids. CDR3 nucleotides: TGTGCCACGGGACAGACGAGCTCCTATAATTCACCCCTCCACTTT. Translating gives CATGQTSSYNSPLHF.

The DNA for the CDR3 is TGTGCCAGCAGCCCGGAACAGGGGAGAAACACTGAAGCTTTCTTT. Encoded protein: CASSPEQGRNTEAFF. The chain recombines TRBV7-3 with TRBJ1-1, with 7 bases matching TRBD1. This CDR3 has 15 amino acids. V trimming: 5 bases; J trimming: 2 bases; junction bases outside the gene matches: 8. Germline CDR1 and CDR2: SGHTA and FQGTGA.

The chain is built from TRBV3-1 (or the pseudogene TRBV3-2) and TRBJ1-2, with 7 bases fitting TRBD1. This CDR3 contains 13 residues. Germline trimming cut 4 bases from V and 6 bases from J; bases unmatched to any gene: 5. CDR1 LGHDT and CDR2 YNNKEL come from the germline V gene (reference sequence). This chain's CDR3 is CASSPDRVHGYTF. DNA for the CDR3: TGTGCCAGCAGCCCCGACAGGGTACATGGCTACACCTTC.

The chain recombines TRBV29-1 with TRBJ1-3; a possible D gene is TRBD1 (6 bases). V was trimmed by 6 bases and J by 2 bases, leaving 11 bases between them. The CDR3 runs 13 residues. CDR1 is SQVTM, CDR2 ANQGSEA, per germline. CDR3 DNA sequence: TGCAGCGTAGCCCGGGACACTGGAAACACCATATATTTT. It yields the protein CSVARDTGNTIYF.

The rearrangement joins TRBV10-3 to TRBJ2-1; 8 positions match TRBD2. The germline V gene encodes CDR1 ENHRY and CDR2 SYGVKD. J gave up 9 bases and V 2 bases, and 18 bases lay outside the gene matches. CDR3 length: 18 amino acids. The CDR3, as DNA: TGTGCCATCAGTGAGACCGGAGGTAGCGGGATCCCTGGGAGTGAGCAGTTCTTC. Translation gives CAISETGGSGIPGSEQFF.

The chain combines TRBV4-3 with TRBJ1-2; 7 bases are shared with TRBD1. This CDR3 contains 14 residues. With 1 base clipped from V and 8 bases from J, the junction kept 7 bases outside the gene matches. CDR1 and CDR2 from the germline V gene are LGHNA and YSLEER. CDR3 coding DNA: TGCGCCAGCAGCCAAGCGACGACAGGGCAAGGCTACACCTTC. Its protein is CASSQATTGQGYTF.

The chain employs TRBV19 and TRBJ1-1; D perhaps matches TRBD1 (6 bases). V was clipped by 6 bases and J by 3 bases, with 14 bases between them. CDR1 LNHDA and CDR2 SQIVND come from the germline V gene (reference sequence). The CDR3 runs to 14 residues. DNA of the CDR3: TGTGCCAGTAGGCGACAGGAGACAGACACTGAAGCTTTCTTT. This gives the protein CASRRQETDTEAFF.

The chain has TRBV7-8 and TRBJ1-2; D gene unclear. Trimming removed 0 bases at V and 1 base at J, with 9 bases between. Germline-derived CDR1 and CDR2 are SGHVS and FQNEAQ. CDR3 length: 15 residues. CDR3 in amino acids: CASSLASGVNYGYTF. CDR3 sequence (DNA): TGTGCCAGCAGCTTAGCGAGCGGGGTTAACTATGGCTACACCTTC. The variable domain in full, with the rest retrieved from reference TRBV7-8 and TRBJ1-2, is GAGVSQSPRYKVAKRGQDVALRCDPISGHVSLFWYQQALGQGPEFLTYFQNEAQLDKSGLPSDRFFAERPEGSVSTLKIQRTQQEDSAVYLCASSLASGVNYGYTFGSGTRLTVV.

The rearrangement links TRBV5-1 to TRBJ1-6; 7 nucleotides line up with TRBD1. This CDR3 comprises 18 residues. CDR1 is SGHRS, CDR2 YFSETQ, per germline. After removal of 4 bases from V and 0 bases from J, the junction contained 10 bases not matched to a gene. The CDR3 is CASSQGVTGDSYNSPLHF. The CDR3 DNA is TGCGCCAGCAGCCAGGGGGTTACAGGAGACTCCTATAATTCACCCCTCCACTTT.

The chain has TRBV18 and TRBJ1-1; perhaps TRBD1 as D (5 bases). Per the germline V gene, CDR1 is KGHSH and CDR2 is LQKENI. V was trimmed by 5 bases and J by 6 bases, leaving 16 bases between them. CDR3 size: 14 residues. CDR3 sequence reads: CASSVGAIAAEAFF. The CDR3, as DNA: TGTGCCAGCTCAGTTGGGGCAATTGCCGCTGAAGCTTTCTTT.

The chain combines TRBV15 with TRBJ1-2, with D possibly TRBD1 on 6 matching bases. The CDR3 extends over 13 amino acids. CDR1 and CDR2 from the germline V gene are LNHNV and YYDKDF (reference sequence). V was cut by 1 base and J by 6 bases, with 9 bases left in between. CDR3 sequence reads: CATSRVGGDGYTF. The CDR3 DNA is TGTGCCACCAGCAGAGTTGGGGGCGATGGCTACACCTTC.

V gene TRBV18 combines with J gene TRBJ1-5; D perhaps matches TRBD1 (6 bases). The V end lost 3 bases, the J end lost 7 bases, and 16 bases lay between the germline ends. CDR3 size: 15 residues. Germline-derived CDR1 and CDR2 are KGHSH and LQKENI. Here the CDR3 reads CASSPVRGQGQPQHF. CDR3 coding DNA: TGTGCCAGCTCACCCGTTAGGGGTCAGGGGCAGCCCCAGCATTTT.

This CDR3 is CASSSYTDTQYF. CDR3 in DNA: TGTGCCAGCAGCTCGTACACAGATACGCAGTATTTT. The J gene is TRBJ2-3, the V gene TRBV11-3; no reliable D call. The CDR3 is 12 amino acids. Trimming left V 4 bases short and J 2 bases short, with 4 bases between. CDR1 is SGHNT and CDR2 is YENEEA in the germline V gene.

CDR3 DNA sequence: TGTGCCAGCAGTCTCGGGACAGCAAATTCACCCCTCCACTTT. It is translated as CASSLGTANSPLHF. The V gene is TRBV3-1 (or the pseudogene TRBV3-2), the J gene TRBJ1-6, with 7 bases aligning to TRBD1. The CDR3 spans 14 residues. Germline-derived CDR1 and CDR2 are LGHDT and YNNKEL (reference sequence). Trimming removed 6 bases from V and 7 bases from J; junction bases left unmatched: 6.

CDR3 sequence (DNA): TGTGCCAGTAGTATATCGGTGGTGACAGAATTTAGCAATCAGCCCCAGCATTTT. Protein product: CASSISVVTEFSNQPQHF. The V and J genes are TRBV19 and TRBJ1-5, with a weak D call TRBD1 (5 bases). The V end lost 2 bases, the J end lost 0 bases, and 17 bases lay between the germline ends. Germline V gene data show CDR1 as LNHDA and CDR2 as SQIVND (reference sequence). The CDR3 extends over 18 amino acids.

This clone was observed a few times. The chain uses TRBV3-1 (or the pseudogene TRBV3-2) and TRBJ1-6, with 8 nucleotides matching TRBD1. Germline trimming cut 2 bases from V and 9 bases from J; bases unmatched to any gene: 3. In germline, CDR1 is LGHDT, CDR2 YNNKEL (reference sequence). CDR3 length equals 14 residues. CDR3 in amino acids: CASSQSDRVSPLHF. As DNA, the CDR3 is TGTGCCAGCAGCCAATCGGACAGGGTTTCACCCCTCCACTTT.

The chain has TRBV25-1 and TRBJ1-1, with 11 bases lining up with TRBD1. V lost 7 bases, J lost 4 bases, and 17 bases stayed unmatched. The length of the CDR3 is 18 residues. Germline V gene sequence: CDR1 MGHDK, CDR2 SYGVNS. The CDR3 DNA is TGTGCCAGCACTCCCGGACAGGGGGCGGTTGGGTCAGCCACTGAAGCTTTCTTT. Protein sequence: CASTPGQGAVGSATEAFF. Variable domain in full (rest from reference TRBV25-1 and TRBJ1-1): EADIYQTPRYLVIGTGKKITLECSQTMGHDKMYWYQQDPGMELHLIHYSYGVNSTEKGDLSSESTVSRIRTEHFPLTLESARPSHTSQYLCASTPGQGAVGSATEAFFGQGTRLTVV.

In DNA form, the CDR3 reads TGTGCCAGCAGTCTTTCCTGGCGGGGGGGCCTCGAAGATACGCAGTATTTT. Amino acids: CASSLSWRGGLEDTQYF. The rearrangement links TRBV6-2 or TRBV6-3 to TRBJ2-3, with 9 bases that match TRBD2. CDR1 and CDR2 (germline): MNHEY, SVGEGT. The J segment lost 5 bases and the V segment lost 5 bases, leaving 14 bases of the junction unmatched. This CDR3 has 17 residues.

The chain has TRBV5-1 and TRBJ1-1; D is perhaps TRBD1 (5 bases). The CDR3 consists of 16 residues. Germline V gives CDR1 SGHRS, CDR2 YFSETQ. V shed 0 bases and J shed 1 base, with 13 bases lying between them. The CDR3 sequence is CASSLGQGGGNTEAFF. CDR3 coding DNA: TGCGCCAGCAGCTTGGGCCAGGGCGGGGGGAACACTGAAGCTTTCTTT.

This sequence joins TRBV7-2 and TRBJ2-1; 8 bases agree with TRBD2. V lost 4 bases, J lost 6 bases, and 5 bases stayed unmatched. CDR1 SGHTA and CDR2 FQGNSA come from the germline V gene. This CDR3 spans 14 amino acids. CDR3 coding DNA: TGTGCCAGCAGCTCAGCGGGGGCCGTCAATGAGCAGTTCTTC. Translated, it gives CASSSAGAVNEQFF.